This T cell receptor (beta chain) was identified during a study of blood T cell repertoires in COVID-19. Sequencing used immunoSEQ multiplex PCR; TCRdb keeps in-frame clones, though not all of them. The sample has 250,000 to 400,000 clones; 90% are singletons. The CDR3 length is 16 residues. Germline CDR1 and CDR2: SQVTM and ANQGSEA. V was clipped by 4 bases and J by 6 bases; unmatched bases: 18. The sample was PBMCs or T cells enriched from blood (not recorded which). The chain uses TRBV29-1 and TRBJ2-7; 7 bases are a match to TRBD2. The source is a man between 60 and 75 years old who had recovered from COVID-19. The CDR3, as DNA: TGCAGCGTTGGGGGACCGGGGGAGGGCCTTATGTTCGAGCAGTACTTC. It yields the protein CSVGGPGEGLMFEQYF.